Shown below are 23 T cell receptor beta chains from a single sample sequenced in a study of T cell repertoires in cytomegalovirus infection. TCRdb ran MiXCR on the reads and lists one entry per CDR3 protein. The sample carries roughly 280,000 distinct CDR3 sequences, roughly 13% recorded once. The specimen was PBMCs. These receptors originate from a human donor in good health (CMV status not recorded). Some clones in this sample may be carry-over from other donors' samples.

This clonotype was seen at least ten times. DNA for the CDR3: TGTGCCAGCAGCTCTACACAGGGGACTAGGCGGTACTTC. Its protein is CASSSTQGTRRYF. The rearrangement uses TRBV7-2 and TRBJ2-4; tentative D call: TRBD2 (8 bases). This CDR3 spans 13 amino acids. The ends were cut back, 4 bases at V and 15 bases at J, with 19 bases in the middle. Germline V gene lookup returns CDR1 SGHTA and CDR2 FQGNSA.

This clonotype was seen many times. V usage is TRBV7-9 and J usage is TRBJ2-5, with D tentatively TRBD1 or TRBD2 (6 bases each). The CDR3 runs 13 residues. Germline CDR1 is SEHNR and CDR2 is FQNEAQ (reference sequence). V was clipped by 4 bases and J by 5 bases, with 11 bases between them. The CDR3 nucleotides are TGTGCCAGCAGCTCGGGGGCCGGTGAGACCCAGTACTTC. This encodes CASSSGAGETQYF.

Regarding this clonotype: A much larger clone lies a single base off, so this may be a read error. The chain employs TRBV12-3 or TRBV12-4 and TRBJ2-1; D might be TRBD2 (6 bases). The CDR3 runs 12 residues. V was trimmed by 7 bases and J by 5 bases, leaving 9 bases between them. The DNA of the CDR3 is TGTGCCAGCATGTGCGGGAACAATGAGCAGTTCTTC. Its protein product is CASMCGNNEQFF.

This clonotype was counted ten times or more. The rearrangement uses TRBV2 and TRBJ2-2, with TRBD2 matching over 16 bases. CDR1 and CDR2 (germline): SNHLY, FYNNEI. J gave up 0 bases and V 10 bases, and 8 bases lay outside the gene matches. The CDR3 has 18 amino acids. For the CDR3, the DNA is TGTGCCACCAAAACCGGGACTAGCGGGAGGGCGAACACCGGGGAGCTGTTTTTT. This encodes CATKTGTSGRANTGELFF.

Points on this clonotype: One end of the junction fails to match germline, which may point to a read error. V is TRBV14 and J is TRBJ2-1; possibly TRBD2 for D (6 bases). CDR3 size: 14 residues. Germline assignment: CDR1 SGHDN and CDR2 FVKESK. The CDR3 is CASSQGGSYNDQFF. CDR3 nucleotides: TGTGCCAGCAGCCAGGGGGGATCTTACAATGACCAGTTCTTC.

V is TRBV5-1 and J is TRBJ2-3, with no clear D. CDR1 and CDR2 from the germline V gene are SGHRS and YFSETQ. The CDR3 length is 14 residues. The V end lost 2 bases, the J end lost 5 bases, and 12 bases lay between the germline ends. For the CDR3, the DNA is TGCGCCAGCAGCTTAGGTAGGGAAGAAGATACGCAGTATTTT. Translation: CASSLGREEDTQYF.

The rearrangement links TRBV27 to TRBJ1-1; D gene unclear. Germline V gives CDR1 MNHEY, CDR2 SMNVEV (reference sequence). There are 13 residues in the CDR3. Trimming removed 8 bases at V and 0 bases at J, with 10 bases between. The CDR3 sequence is CASRWHLNTEAFF. For the CDR3, the DNA is TGTGCCAGCCGTTGGCACCTGAACACTGAAGCTTTCTTT.

This clonotype was observed a handful of times. J is TRBJ1-2 and V is TRBV10-3; D may be TRBD1 (5 bases). This CDR3 region has 16 residues. CDR1 ENHRY and CDR2 SYGVKD come from the germline V gene. V lost 6 bases, J lost 0 bases, and 17 bases lay in between. Here the CDR3 reads CAIRRQGAAPNYGYTF. Here the CDR3 DNA reads TGTGCCATCAGACGACAAGGGGCCGCTCCTAACTATGGCTACACCTTC.

This clonotype was picked up many times. This chain uses TRBV14 with TRBJ2-1, with D perhaps TRBD2 (6 bases). Trimming left V 0 bases short and J 8 bases short, with 11 bases between. Germline V gene sequence: CDR1 SGHDN, CDR2 FVKESK. This CDR3 region has 14 residues. CDR3 nucleotide sequence: TGTGCCAGCAGCCAAGATCGGGGGAGCTATGAGCAGTTCTTC. Amino acid sequence: CASSQDRGSYEQFF.

This clonotype came up a few times. CDR3 protein: CASSPRTGSGGYTF. CDR3 in DNA: TGTGCCAGCAGTCCTCGGACAGGGAGCGGTGGCTACACCTTC. The chain recombines TRBV12-3 or TRBV12-4 with TRBJ1-2; 8 bases are shared with TRBD1. Trimming cost V 5 bases and J 7 bases; bases outside gene matches: 9. The CDR3 consists of 14 residues.

This clonotype was seen ten or more times. V is TRBV7-2 and J is TRBJ2-7; 14 bases map to TRBD2. The CDR3 length is 16 residues. Germline V gene sequence: CDR1 SGHTA, CDR2 FQGNSA. V shed 2 bases, J shed 4 bases, and the junction held 4 bases outside the gene matches. CDR3 sequence (DNA): TGTGCCAGCAGCTTACCGACTAGCGGGGGGGGGTACGAGCAGTACTTC. This encodes CASSLPTSGGGYEQYF.

This clonotype was seen repeatedly, ten times or more. The chain employs TRBV7-8 and TRBJ2-1, with 10 nucleotides matching TRBD2. The CDR3 consists of 16 residues. The germline V gene encodes CDR1 SGHVS and CDR2 FQNEAQ. V shed 4 bases, J shed 6 bases, and the junction held 9 bases outside the gene matches. The CDR3 spells CASSWTSGILANEQFF. CDR3 DNA sequence: TGTGCCAGCAGCTGGACTAGCGGTATTCTCGCCAATGAGCAGTTCTTC.

Concerning this clonotype: At one end the junction does not follow the germline gene, possibly because of a read error. The chain has TRBV2 and TRBJ2-7; tentatively, D is TRBD1 (5 bases). There are 14 residues in the CDR3. Germline V gene sequence: CDR1 SNHLY, CDR2 FYNNEI. The CDR3 DNA reads as TGTGCCAGCAGTGAATTGTCAGGGAATTACGAGCAGCACTTC. Protein product: CASSELSGNYEQHF.

The gene calls are TRBV20-1 and TRBJ2-3, with D unclear. The germline gives CDR1 DFQATT, CDR2 SNEGSKA (reference sequence). CDR3 length: 14 amino acids. V gave up 0 bases and J gave up 6 bases, with 13 bases separating them. The CDR3: CSARDLFVQDTQYF. Written as DNA, the CDR3 is TGCAGTGCTAGAGATCTGTTTGTCCAGGATACGCAGTATTTT.

This clonotype has a count of ten or more. The J gene is TRBJ2-1, the V gene TRBV11-2; D perhaps matches TRBD2 (6 bases). Per germline, CDR1 SGHAT and CDR2 FQNNGV. This CDR3 has 16 residues. V dropped 5 bases and J dropped 0 bases, with 14 bases sitting between them. The CDR3 sequence is CASSPRLVSSYNEQFF. For the CDR3, the DNA is TGTGCCAGCAGCCCCAGACTAGTGAGCTCCTACAATGAGCAGTTCTTC.

There are many counts of this clonotype. V is TRBV7-6 and J is TRBJ2-7; 7 nucleotides align to TRBD1. CDR1 SGHVS and CDR2 FNYEAQ come from the germline V gene. V lost 5 bases to trimming and J lost 0 bases; unmatched junction nucleotides: 7. CDR3 length: 15 amino acids. The CDR3 DNA is TGTGCCAGCAGCGCCGGGGACAGCAGCTCCTACGAGCAGTACTTC. Residues: CASSAGDSSSYEQYF.

In this sample, this clonotype turned up once. This chain uses TRBV4-3 with TRBJ2-7, with D possibly being TRBD1 (6 bases). With 1 base removed from V and 6 bases from J, the gap between germline ends came to 16 bases. Germline CDR1 LGHNA, CDR2 YSLEER. This CDR3 contains 15 residues. CDR3 amino acids: CASSQGGQGLAEQYF. The DNA of the CDR3 is TGCGCCAGCAGCCAAGGAGGGCAGGGGCTTGCCGAGCAGTACTTC.

In the case of this clonotype: A much larger clone lies a single base off, so this may be a read error. V is TRBV12-5 and J is TRBJ2-3, with no clear D. Trimming removed 1 base from V and 5 bases from J, with 10 bases in between. Germline loops: CDR1 LGHNT, CDR2 FRNRAP. CDR3 length: 14 amino acids. The CDR3 region is CASGLGGSIDTQYF. CDR3 sequence (DNA): TGTGCTAGTGGTTTGGGGGGTTCCATAGATACGCAGTATTTT.

The CDR3 spells CASSELITDTQYF. Here the CDR3 DNA reads TGTGCCAGCAGTGAGCTAATCACAGATACGCAGTATTTT. The V and J genes are TRBV6-4 and TRBJ2-3; D is undetermined. V was shortened by 3 bases and J by 2 bases, with 6 bases between the two germline ends. Looked up from germline, CDR1 is MRHNA and CDR2 is SNTAGT. The CDR3 is 13 amino acids.

This clonotype showed up many times. The CDR3 DNA sequence: TGTGCCAGCAGGGGGGGACAGGGGGACACCGGGGAGCTGTTTTTT. This encodes CASRGGQGDTGELFF. This chain connects TRBV28 to TRBJ2-2; 11 nucleotides match TRBD1. Trimming at V came to 6 bases and at J to 3 bases, leaving 3 bases not matched to a gene. Germline V CDR1 and CDR2: MDHEN, SYDVKM. The CDR3 has 15 amino acids.

This clonotype came up many times. The rearrangement joins TRBV12-3 or TRBV12-4 to TRBJ2-7, with a possible D match to TRBD2 (6 bases). This CDR3 is built from 15 residues. Between the trimmed V and J ends, which lost 3 bases and 7 bases, there was a span of 19 bases. The CDR3, as DNA: TGTGCCAGCAGTTTGGCCCTCGGGGGTGCCAAGGAGCAGTACTTC. Amino acid sequence: CASSLALGGAKEQYF.

Ten or more counts support this clonotype. The chain has TRBV10-3 and TRBJ2-1; 7 positions agree with TRBD2. The ends lost 8 bases at V and 3 bases at J; junction bases unmatched: 7. CDR3 size: 14 residues. CDR1 and CDR2 (germline): ENHRY, SYGVKD. The CDR3 reads CAIGTPGGYNEQFF. CDR3 DNA sequence: TGTGCCATCGGGACTCCGGGGGGCTACAATGAGCAGTTCTTC.

V and J are TRBV5-1 and TRBJ1-6; D might be TRBD1 (6 bases). Germline-derived CDR1 and CDR2 are SGHRS and YFSETQ. The CDR3 totals 14 residues. Trimming cost V 2 bases and J 15 bases, with 18 bases left between them. The CDR3 DNA reads as TGCGCCAGCAGCTTCACGACAGGAGATCTACTCCTCCACTTT. Its protein product is CASSFTTGDLLLHF.